The 28 T cell receptor beta chains in this list originate from one sample, sequenced in a study of regulatory T cells in long-lasting Graves disease. As for time point: newly diagnosed GD, antithyroid drugs for less than 3 months. PBMCs provided the RNA from which the TCR library was made. iRepertoire HTBI primers and Arm-PCR of CDR3 regions built TCR beta libraries. TCRdb passed the multiplex PCR reads through MiXCR, listing each CDR3 protein once. The sample gives 400,000 to 500,000 distinct CDR3 sequences, about 14% of which show up once; over 15% is in the top ten. This sample was also put to use in a study of T cells in Graves' hyperthyroidism and ophthalmopathy.

The material sequenced was peripheral blood mononuclear cells (PBMCs), taken at new diagnosis, from a patient treated with antithyroid drugs. These receptors originate from a woman between 50 and 59 years old with Graves disease.

This clonotype was counted a few times. The chain couples TRBV28 to TRBJ2-3; possibly TRBD1 for D (8 bases). The CDR3 runs to 16 residues. Trimming pared 5 bases from V and 2 bases from J, leaving 17 bases between. Per the germline V gene, CDR1 is MDHEN and CDR2 is SYDVKM. The CDR3 region is CASSTGGLPNTDTQYF. DNA for the CDR3: TGTGCCAGCAGTACAGGGGGACTACCGAACACAGATACGCAGTATTTT.

This clonotype has at least ten counts. The gene calls are TRBV2 and TRBJ1-5; D is uncertain. V was shortened by 6 bases and J by 3 bases, with 9 bases between the two germline ends. Germline CDR1 is SNHLY and CDR2 is FYNNEI. The CDR3 contains 13 residues. The CDR3 bases are TGTGCCAGCAGGGCCGGGATCAATCAGCCCCAGCATTTT. This sequence encodes CASRAGINQPQHF. Full variable domain (remainder filled in from reference TRBV2 and TRBJ1-5): EPEVTQTPSHQVTQMGQEVILRCVPISNHLYFYWYRQILGQKVEFLVSFYNNEISEKSEIFDDQFSVERPDGSNFTLKIRSTKLEDSAMYFCASRAGINQPQHFGDGTRLSIL.

This chain joins TRBV5-4 and TRBJ2-7, with TRBD2 matching 10 bases. V shed 0 bases, J shed 6 bases, and the junction held 9 bases outside the gene matches. CDR1 SGHNT and CDR2 YYREEE come from the germline V gene (reference sequence). The length of the CDR3 is 16 residues. CDR3 protein: CASSLGVSGRSSEQYF. CDR3 coding DNA: TGTGCCAGCAGCTTGGGAGTTAGCGGGAGGAGCAGCGAGCAGTACTTC.

The chain recombines TRBV12-3 or TRBV12-4 with TRBJ1-4, with unresolved D. The CDR3 runs 14 residues. With 1 base removed from V and 8 bases from J, the gap between germline ends came to 11 bases. The CDR3 is CASSLGSQQEKLFF. CDR3 nucleotide sequence: TGTGCCAGCAGTTTAGGCAGTCAACAAGAAAAACTGTTTTTT.

In this sample, this clonotype turned up a few times. This chain joins TRBV9 and TRBJ2-1; tentatively, D is TRBD2 (6 bases). This CDR3 region has 17 residues. Germline V gives CDR1 SGDLS, CDR2 YYNGEE. Trimming pared 0 bases from V and 5 bases from J, leaving 18 bases between. The CDR3 DNA sequence: TGTGCCAGCAGCGTAGCAGAGGTGACTAGAAGCGACAATGAGCAGTTCTTC. Amino acids: CASSVAEVTRSDNEQFF.

This clonotype was counted many times. The genes are TRBV28 and TRBJ2-7; TRBD2 might be the D (5 bases). The germline V and J ends were trimmed by 8 bases and 4 bases, with 9 bases remaining between them. CDR1 MDHEN and CDR2 SYDVKM come from the germline V gene. This CDR3 has 11 amino acids. The CDR3 reads CASQSGYEQYF. In DNA form, the CDR3 reads TGTGCCAGCCAATCGGGGTACGAGCAGTACTTC. Using reference TRBV28 and TRBJ2-7 for the parts outside the CDR3, the full variable domain is DVKVTQSSRYLVKRTGEKVFLECVQDMDHENMFWYRQDPGLGLRLIYFSYDVKMKEKGDIPEGYSVSREKKERFSLILESASTNQTSMYLCASQSGYEQYFGPGTRLTVT.

The CDR3 loop is CSARELEVSGNTIYF. CDR3 DNA sequence: TGCAGTGCTAGAGAGCTCGAGGTCTCTGGAAACACCATATATTTT. The chain links TRBV20-1 to TRBJ1-3, with unresolved D. The germline V and J ends were trimmed by 0 bases and 0 bases, with 9 bases remaining between them. The germline V gene encodes CDR1 DFQATT and CDR2 SNEGSKA (reference sequence). This CDR3 has 15 residues.

This clonotype was detected only a few times. V gene TRBV9 combines with J gene TRBJ2-7; D unclear. Germline V gene data show CDR1 as SGDLS and CDR2 as YYNGEE. V gave up 0 bases and J gave up 5 bases, with 9 bases separating them. The CDR3 is made up of 13 amino acids. CDR3 amino acids: CASSVAELNEQYF. DNA of the CDR3: TGTGCCAGCAGCGTAGCCGAATTGAACGAGCAGTACTTC.

J is TRBJ1-4 and V is TRBV27; the D is unclear. The CDR3 is made up of 14 amino acids. The germline CDR1 and CDR2 sequences are MNHEY and SMNVEV (reference sequence). The V gene lost 5 bases and the J gene lost 5 bases, with 12 bases spanning the gap. CDR3 loop: CASSRRVLNEKLFF. CDR3 nucleotide sequence: TGTGCCAGCAGTCGACGGGTCTTAAATGAAAAACTGTTTTTT.

Here the CDR3 reads CASSRDGETGETQYF. CDR3 nucleotide sequence: TGTGCCAGCAGCCGAGATGGGGAGACAGGGGAGACCCAGTACTTC. V and J are TRBV7-3 and TRBJ2-5; 7 nucleotides match TRBD1. The CDR3 contains 15 residues. Looked up from germline, CDR1 is SGHTA and CDR2 is FQGTGA. The V and J ends lost 5 bases and 5 bases, in that order; junction bases with no gene match: 11.

The V gene is TRBV7-9, the J gene TRBJ1-1; D unresolved. Germline V lookup: CDR1 SEHNR, CDR2 FQNEAQ (reference sequence). V was pared by 2 bases and J by 1 base, with 11 bases between. This CDR3 is 15 amino acids long. CDR3 DNA sequence: TGTGCCAGCAGCTTACTTGGTTTCACGAACACTGAAGCTTTCTTT. Translated: CASSLLGFTNTEAFF.

CDR3 protein: CASRPGTSGSSYNEQFF. In nucleotides, the CDR3 is TGTGCCAGCAGGCCAGGGACTAGCGGGAGCTCCTACAATGAGCAGTTCTTC. The chain has TRBV7-9 and TRBJ2-1; TRBD2 agrees at 14 bases. The CDR3 consists of 17 residues. Germline V gives CDR1 SEHNR, CDR2 FQNEAQ (reference sequence). J lost 0 bases, V lost 6 bases, and 4 bases had no gene match.

This clonotype was detected only a few times. The chain is built from TRBV3-1 and TRBJ2-2; D gene unclear. V was clipped by 1 base and J by 2 bases, with 17 bases between them. CDR3 length: 18 residues. Germline V CDR1 and CDR2: LGHDT, YNNKEL (reference sequence). The CDR3 protein is CASSQVVIGRLNTGELFF. Here the CDR3 DNA reads TGTGCCAGCAGCCAAGTAGTTATTGGGCGGCTTAACACCGGGGAGCTGTTTTTT.

This clonotype was counted ten times or more. The gene calls are TRBV5-1 and TRBJ1-2; tentative D call: TRBD1 (5 bases). Trimming removed 4 bases at V and 3 bases at J, with 16 bases between. Germline V gene lookup returns CDR1 SGHRS and CDR2 YFSETQ. The CDR3 contains 15 residues. The CDR3 DNA reads as TGCGCCAGCAGCCCAGGGTCGGGGCGCGACTATGGCTACACCTTC. Translating it yields CASSPGSGRDYGYTF.

This clonotype was observed many times. This chain connects TRBV11-2 to TRBJ2-2; a weak D match, TRBD1 (6 bases). CDR3 size: 13 residues. CDR1 is SGHAT and CDR2 is FQNNGV in the germline V gene. Trimming pared 3 bases from V and 7 bases from J, leaving 9 bases between. In nucleotides, the CDR3 is TGTGCCAGCAGCTTCCAACAGGGCGGGGAGCTGTTTTTT. The encoded protein is CASSFQQGGELFF.

This clonotype was found many times. The chain is built from TRBV7-3 and TRBJ2-1; 11 bases fit TRBD2. Germline CDR1 reads SGHTA; CDR2 reads FQGTGA. V lost 5 bases and J lost 6; bases outside the gene matches: 12. This CDR3 has 17 residues. CDR3 residues: CASSLLAGGPGINEQFF. CDR3 DNA: TGTGCCAGCAGCCTCTTAGCGGGAGGGCCGGGTATCAATGAGCAGTTCTTC.

This clonotype appeared a few times. The genes are TRBV6-1 and TRBJ1-3; the D gene is possibly TRBD1 (6 bases). Germline loops: CDR1 MNHNS, CDR2 SASEGT. Trimming removed 6 bases at V and 0 bases at J, with 12 bases between. The CDR3 has 15 residues. The DNA of the CDR3 is TGTGCCAGCAGCACCGACAGGAGCTCTGGAAACACCATATATTTT. It is translated as CASSTDRSSGNTIYF.

This clonotype was counted many times. This sequence joins TRBV2 and TRBJ2-3, with 7 bases lining up with TRBD1. The CDR3 runs to 15 residues. Germline V gene data show CDR1 as SNHLY and CDR2 as FYNNEI. The V and J ends lost 6 bases and 2 bases, in that order; junction bases with no gene match: 8. Written as DNA, the CDR3 is TGTGCCAGCAGACCAGACAGGGCTATCACAGATACGCAGTATTTT. It encodes CASRPDRAITDTQYF.

This clonotype was counted ten times or more. The V and J genes are TRBV11-2 and TRBJ2-7; 9 positions agree with TRBD2. This CDR3 comprises 14 residues. The trim removed 4 bases at V and 2 bases at J, leaving 3 bases unmatched. In germline, CDR1 is SGHAT, CDR2 FQNNGV. The CDR3 loop is CASSSRGGAYEQYF. The DNA for the CDR3 is TGTGCCAGCAGCTCCCGCGGGGGGGCCTACGAGCAGTACTTC.

The table lists this clonotype with many counts. The V and J genes are TRBV28 and TRBJ2-1; TRBD2 aligns across 9 bases. CDR3 length equals 16 residues. V was pared by 6 bases and J by 6 bases, with 12 bases of the junction left unmatched. Germline lookup yields CDR1 MDHEN and CDR2 SYDVKM. CDR3 in DNA: TGTGCCAGCAGCGTAGCGGGAGTTCGCCTAGGCAATGAGCAGTTCTTC. It specifies CASSVAGVRLGNEQFF.

The rearrangement links TRBV28 to TRBJ2-3; 9 positions agree with TRBD2. The CDR3 length is 15 residues. Germline V gene lookup returns CDR1 MDHEN and CDR2 SYDVKM. With 6 bases clipped from V and 5 bases from J, the junction kept 9 bases outside the gene matches. The CDR3 DNA sequence: TGTGCCAGCAGCACTATAGCGGGAGAAGAAGATACGCAGTATTTT. Protein product: CASSTIAGEEDTQYF.

This rearrangement joins TRBV5-1 to TRBJ2-1, with 9 bases that match TRBD2. V trimming: 4 bases; J trimming: 6 bases; junction bases outside the gene matches: 8. Germline V gene lookup returns CDR1 SGHRS and CDR2 YFSETQ. The length of the CDR3 is 15 residues. CDR3 protein: CASSKIAGVSNEQFF. DNA of the CDR3: TGCGCCAGCAGCAAAATAGCGGGAGTAAGCAATGAGCAGTTCTTC.

In this sample, this clonotype turned up many times. The rearrangement links TRBV18 to TRBJ1-1; D not certain. V was trimmed by 2 bases and J by 1 base, leaving 8 bases between them. Germline CDR1 KGHSH, CDR2 LQKENI. There are 14 residues in the CDR3. The CDR3 sequence: CASSPWQENTEAFF. CDR3 DNA: TGTGCCAGCTCACCATGGCAGGAGAACACTGAAGCTTTCTTT. Together with reference TRBV18 and TRBJ1-1, the CDR3 gives the full variable domain: NAGVMQNPRHLVRRRGQEARLRCSPMKGHSHVYWYRQLPEEGLKFMVYLQKENIIDESGMPKERFSAEFPKEGPSILRIQQVVRGDSAAYFCASSPWQENTEAFFGQGTRLTVV.

This clonotype came up many times. The rearrangement links TRBV2 to TRBJ1-2; D is possibly TRBD1 (5 bases). This CDR3 has 13 amino acids. V lost 1 base and J lost 4, with 7 bases in between. Germline V gene data show CDR1 as SNHLY and CDR2 as FYNNEI. As DNA, the CDR3 is TGTGCCAGCAGTGAAGGGAGGGGCTATGGCTACACCTTC. Its translation: CASSEGRGYGYTF.

This clonotype was recorded many times. The V gene is TRBV28, the J gene TRBJ2-2; D gene ambiguous. Germline loops: CDR1 MDHEN, CDR2 SYDVKM. This CDR3 region has 15 residues. V lost 5 bases and J lost 0, with 10 bases in between. CDR3: CASSVGFANTGELFF. The CDR3 nucleotides read TGTGCCAGCAGTGTTGGGTTCGCGAACACCGGGGAGCTGTTTTTT.

This sequence joins TRBV19 and TRBJ2-7; 9 bases match TRBD1. Trimming cost V 5 bases and J 5 bases; bases outside gene matches: 13. The CDR3 consists of 16 residues. CDR1 LNHDA and CDR2 SQIVND come from the germline V gene (reference sequence). This chain's CDR3 is CASSSPGTGPLDEQYF. In nucleotides, the CDR3 is TGTGCCAGTAGTTCCCCCGGGACAGGGCCTCTTGACGAGCAGTACTTC.

This clonotype has just a few counts. The chain carries TRBV20-1 and TRBJ1-2; D gene uncertain. CDR3 size: 19 residues. V was cut by 3 bases and J by 0 bases, with 26 bases left in between. Germline values: CDR1 DFQATT, CDR2 SNEGSKA (reference sequence). The CDR3 sequence: CSASVSKWLRAGPNYGYTF. The CDR3 DNA sequence: TGCAGTGCTAGTGTCTCCAAATGGCTACGAGCGGGTCCTAACTATGGCTACACCTTC.

The V call is TRBV7-9, the J call TRBJ2-3; D remains unclear. Trimming removed 4 bases from V and 6 bases from J, with 11 bases in between. CDR1 and CDR2 (germline): SEHNR, FQNEAQ (reference sequence). This CDR3 has 13 residues. As DNA, the CDR3 is TGTGCCAGCAGCTCTGTCATGCGGGATACGCAGTATTTT. This translates into CASSSVMRDTQYF.